Following are 2 T cell receptor beta chains from one sample sequenced in a study of blood T cell repertoires in COVID-19. The method was immunoSEQ multiplex PCR; TCRdb's version includes in-frame clones alone and lacks a portion of them. The data hold approximately 190,000 clones, with just under 85% observed a single time. Sequencing used peripheral blood. These receptors were collected from a human donor with acute or convalescent COVID-19. The donor label of this sample is uncertain.

The rearrangement links TRBV6-6 to TRBJ1-6; 10 nucleotides line up with TRBD1. The germline V gene has CDR1 MNHNY and CDR2 SVGAGI (reference sequence). Trimming at V came to 1 base and at J to 10 bases, leaving 4 bases not matched to a gene. This CDR3 has 15 amino acids. This chain's CDR3 is CASSYWGQGSSPLHF. The CDR3 DNA follows: TGTGCCAGCAGTTACTGGGGACAGGGGTCCTCACCCCTCCACTTT.

The genes are TRBV30 and TRBJ1-5; D may be TRBD1 (5 bases). The V and J ends lost 2 bases and 7 bases respectively, with 15 bases between them. The CDR3 spans 14 residues. The germline gives CDR1 GTSNPN, CDR2 SVGIG (reference sequence). The CDR3 sequence is CAWSRGRGEQPQHF. The CDR3 nucleotides read TGTGCCTGGAGTAGGGGTAGGGGCGAGCAGCCCCAGCATTTT. The full variable domain, rest sourced from reference TRBV30 and TRBJ1-5, is SQTIHQWPATLVQPVGSPLSLECTVEGTSNPNLYWYRQAAGRGLQLLFYSVGIGQISSEVPQNLSASRPQDRQFILSSKKLLLSDSGFYLCAWSRGRGEQPQHFGDGTRLSIL.